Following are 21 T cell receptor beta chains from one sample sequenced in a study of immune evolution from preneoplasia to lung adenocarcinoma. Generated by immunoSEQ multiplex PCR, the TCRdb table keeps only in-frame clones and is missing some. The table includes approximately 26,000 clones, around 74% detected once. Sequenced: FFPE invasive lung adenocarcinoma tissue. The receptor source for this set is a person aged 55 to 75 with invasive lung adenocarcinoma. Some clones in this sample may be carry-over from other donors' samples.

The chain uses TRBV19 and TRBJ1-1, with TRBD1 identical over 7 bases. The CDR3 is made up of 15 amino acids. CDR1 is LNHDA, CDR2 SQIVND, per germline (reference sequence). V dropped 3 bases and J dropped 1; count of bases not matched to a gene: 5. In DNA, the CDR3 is TGTGCCAGTAGTATTGGGGGACAGCCGAACACTGAAGCTTTCTTT. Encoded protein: CASSIGGQPNTEAFF.

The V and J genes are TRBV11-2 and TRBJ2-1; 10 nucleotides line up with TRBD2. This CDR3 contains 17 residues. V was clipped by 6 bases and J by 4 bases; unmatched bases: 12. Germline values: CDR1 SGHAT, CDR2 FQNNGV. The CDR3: CASRHFLAGEEYNEQFF. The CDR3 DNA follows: TGTGCCAGCAGACACTTTCTAGCGGGAGAAGAGTACAATGAGCAGTTCTTC.

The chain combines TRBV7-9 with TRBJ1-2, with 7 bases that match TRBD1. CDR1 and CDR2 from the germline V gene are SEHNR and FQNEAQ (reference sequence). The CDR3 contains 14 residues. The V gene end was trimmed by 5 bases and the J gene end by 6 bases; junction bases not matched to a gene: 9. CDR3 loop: CASSPTYRGDGYTF. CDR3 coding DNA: TGTGCCAGCAGCCCGACCTACAGGGGCGATGGCTACACCTTC.

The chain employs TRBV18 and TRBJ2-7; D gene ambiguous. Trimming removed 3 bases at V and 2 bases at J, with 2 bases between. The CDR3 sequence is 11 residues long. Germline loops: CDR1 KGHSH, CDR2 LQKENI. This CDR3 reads CASSPAYEQYF. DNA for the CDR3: TGTGCCAGCTCACCCGCCTACGAGCAGTACTTC. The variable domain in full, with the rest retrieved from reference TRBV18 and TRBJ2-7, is NAGVMQNPRHLVRRRGQEARLRCSPMKGHSHVYWYRQLPEEGLKFMVYLQKENIIDESGMPKERFSAEFPKEGPSILRIQQVVRGDSAAYFCASSPAYEQYFGPGTRLTVT.

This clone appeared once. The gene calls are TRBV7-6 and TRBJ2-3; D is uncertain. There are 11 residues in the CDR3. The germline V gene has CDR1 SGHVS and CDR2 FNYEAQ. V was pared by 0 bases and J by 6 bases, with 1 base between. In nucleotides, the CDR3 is TGTGCCAGCAGCTTAGCCGATACGCAGTATTTT. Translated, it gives CASSLADTQYF.

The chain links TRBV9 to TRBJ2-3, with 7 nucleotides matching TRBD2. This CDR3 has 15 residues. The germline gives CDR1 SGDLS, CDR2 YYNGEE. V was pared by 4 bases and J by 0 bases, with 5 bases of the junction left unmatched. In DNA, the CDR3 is TGTGCCAGCAGCAACTCAGCGGGGAGCACAGATACGCAGTATTTT. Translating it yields CASSNSAGSTDTQYF. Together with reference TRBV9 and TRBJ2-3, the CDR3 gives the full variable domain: DSGVTQTPKHLITATGQRVTLRCSPRSGDLSVYWYQQSLDQGLQFLIQYYNGEERAKGNILERFSAQQFPDLHSELNLSSLELGDSALYFCASSNSAGSTDTQYFGPGTRLTVL.

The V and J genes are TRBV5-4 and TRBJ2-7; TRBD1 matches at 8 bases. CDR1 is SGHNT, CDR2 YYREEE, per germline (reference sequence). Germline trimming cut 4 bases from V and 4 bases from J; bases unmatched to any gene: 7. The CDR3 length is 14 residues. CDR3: CASSQGQGIYEQYF. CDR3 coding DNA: TGTGCCAGCAGCCAAGGACAGGGAATTTACGAGCAGTACTTC.

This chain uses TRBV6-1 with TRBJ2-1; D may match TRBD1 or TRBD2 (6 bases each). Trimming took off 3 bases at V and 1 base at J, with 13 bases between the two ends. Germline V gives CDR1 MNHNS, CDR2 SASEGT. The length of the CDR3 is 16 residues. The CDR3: CASSDLGGRSYNEQFF. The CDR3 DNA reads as TGTGCCAGCAGTGATTTAGGGGGGAGGTCCTACAATGAGCAGTTCTTC.

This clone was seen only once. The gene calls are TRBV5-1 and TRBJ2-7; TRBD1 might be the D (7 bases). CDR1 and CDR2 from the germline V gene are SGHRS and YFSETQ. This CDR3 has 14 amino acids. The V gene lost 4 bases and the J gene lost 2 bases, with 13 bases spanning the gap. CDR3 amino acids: CASSETGRTYEQYF. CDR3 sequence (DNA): TGCGCCAGCAGCGAGACAGGGAGGACCTACGAGCAGTACTTC.

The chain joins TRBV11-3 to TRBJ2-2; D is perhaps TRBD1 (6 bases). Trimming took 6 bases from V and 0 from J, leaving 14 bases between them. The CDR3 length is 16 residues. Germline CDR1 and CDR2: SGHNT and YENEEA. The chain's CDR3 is CASRSGQPSNTGELFF. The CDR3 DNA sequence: TGTGCCAGCAGGTCTGGACAGCCTTCGAACACCGGGGAGCTGTTTTTT.

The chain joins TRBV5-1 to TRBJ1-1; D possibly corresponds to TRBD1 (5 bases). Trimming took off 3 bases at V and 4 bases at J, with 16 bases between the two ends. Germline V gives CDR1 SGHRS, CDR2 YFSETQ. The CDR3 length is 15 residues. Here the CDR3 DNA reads TGCGCCAGCAGCTCGCCCTTTATTGGGGGCACTGAAGCTTTCTTT. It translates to CASSSPFIGGTEAFF.

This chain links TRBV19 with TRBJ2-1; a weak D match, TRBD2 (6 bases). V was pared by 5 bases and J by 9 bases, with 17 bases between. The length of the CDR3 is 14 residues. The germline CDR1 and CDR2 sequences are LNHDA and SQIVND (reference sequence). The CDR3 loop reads CASSALHGRSEQFF. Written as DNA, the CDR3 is TGTGCCAGTAGTGCCCTGCATGGGAGGAGTGAGCAGTTCTTC.

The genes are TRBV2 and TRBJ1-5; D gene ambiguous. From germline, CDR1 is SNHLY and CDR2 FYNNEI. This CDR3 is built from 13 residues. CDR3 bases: TGTGCTTTGCAAAGGGATAGCAATCAGCCCCAGCATTTT. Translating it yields CALQRDSNQPQHF.

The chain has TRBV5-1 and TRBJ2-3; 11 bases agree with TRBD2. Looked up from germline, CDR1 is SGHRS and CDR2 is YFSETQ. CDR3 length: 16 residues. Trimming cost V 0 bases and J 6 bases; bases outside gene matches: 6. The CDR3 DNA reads TGCGCCAGCAGCTTGGGGACTAGCGGGTTTTTGGATACGCAGTATTTT. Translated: CASSLGTSGFLDTQYF.

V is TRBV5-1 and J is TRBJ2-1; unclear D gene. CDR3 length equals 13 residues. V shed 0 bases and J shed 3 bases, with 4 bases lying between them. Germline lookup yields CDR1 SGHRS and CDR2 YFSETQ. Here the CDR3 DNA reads TGCGCCAGCAGCTTGGACGACTACAATGAGCAGTTCTTC. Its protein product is CASSLDDYNEQFF. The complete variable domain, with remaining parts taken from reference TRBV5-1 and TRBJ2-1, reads KAGVTQTPRYLIKTRGQQVTLSCSPISGHRSVSWYQQTPGQGLQFLFEYFSETQRNKGNFPGRFSGRQFSNSRSEMNVSTLELGDSALYLCASSLDDYNEQFFGPGTRLTVL.

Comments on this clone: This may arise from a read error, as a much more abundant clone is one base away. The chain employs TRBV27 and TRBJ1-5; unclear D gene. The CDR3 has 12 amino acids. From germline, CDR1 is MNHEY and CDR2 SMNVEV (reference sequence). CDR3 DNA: TGTGCCAGCAGGGAGGGAAACCAGCTCCAGCATTTT. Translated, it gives CASREGNQLQHF.

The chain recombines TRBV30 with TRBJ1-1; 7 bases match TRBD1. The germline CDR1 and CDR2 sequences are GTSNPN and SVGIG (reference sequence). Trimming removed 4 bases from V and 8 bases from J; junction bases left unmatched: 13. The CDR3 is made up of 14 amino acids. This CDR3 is CAWTLSRGLGEAFF. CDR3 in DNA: TGTGCCTGGACTCTCTCAAGGGGGCTAGGGGAAGCTTTCTTT.

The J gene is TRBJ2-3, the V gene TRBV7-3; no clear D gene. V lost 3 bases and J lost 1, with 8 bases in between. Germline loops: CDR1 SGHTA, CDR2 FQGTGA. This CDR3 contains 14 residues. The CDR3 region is CASSLFGGTDTQYF. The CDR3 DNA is TGTGCCAGCAGCTTGTTTGGCGGCACAGATACGCAGTATTTT.

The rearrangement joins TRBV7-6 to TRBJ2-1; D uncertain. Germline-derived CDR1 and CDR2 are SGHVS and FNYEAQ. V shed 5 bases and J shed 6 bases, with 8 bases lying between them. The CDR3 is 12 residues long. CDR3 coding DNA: TGTGCCAGCAGCCCCCACGGCAATGAGCAGTTCTTC. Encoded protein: CASSPHGNEQFF.

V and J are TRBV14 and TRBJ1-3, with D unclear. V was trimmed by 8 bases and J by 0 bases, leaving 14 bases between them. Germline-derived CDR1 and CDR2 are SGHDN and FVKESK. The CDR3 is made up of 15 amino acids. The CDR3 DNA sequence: TGTGCCAGCGCCAACGGGCCGTACTCTGGAAACACCATATATTTT. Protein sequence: CASANGPYSGNTIYF.

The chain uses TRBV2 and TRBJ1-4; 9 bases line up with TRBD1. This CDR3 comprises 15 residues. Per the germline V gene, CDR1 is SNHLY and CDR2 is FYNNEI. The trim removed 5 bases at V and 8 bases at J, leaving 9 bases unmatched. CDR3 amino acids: CASSIQGARGEKLFF. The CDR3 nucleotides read TGTGCCAGCAGTATACAGGGGGCGCGAGGAGAAAAACTGTTTTTT.